The rows below give T cell receptor beta chains drawn from one sample of a study of control samples from healthy donors and cancer patients. The repertoire was sequenced with immunoSEQ multiplex PCR; TCRdb's copy has only in-frame clones and lacks some. The sample contains 18,000 or so clones, about 86% of which appear only once. The sample comprised PBMCs. These receptors all stem from a woman between 65 and 79 years old with colorectal cancer. Each CDR3 is given with its conserved first and last residue. The order of the fields is J gene, clone size, V gene, D gene, CDR3 protein, CDR3 DNA. A D gene is named only where the DNA matches it firmly. Clone size is not always given. Where it is, it says once, few, many or a class for expanded clones.

j_gene: TRBJ2-5; abundance: -; v_gene: TRBV5-4; d_gene: TRBD1; CDR3aa: CASSLLQGGGETQYF; CDR3nt: TGTGCCAGCAGCTTACTACAGGGGGGAGGAGAGACCCAGTACTTC
j_gene: TRBJ1-5; abundance: -; v_gene: TRBV6-2/TRBV6-3; d_gene: TRBD1; CDR3aa: CASSYPAGGGNQPQHF; CDR3nt: TGTGCCAGCAGTTACCCTGCAGGGGGCGGCAATCAGCCCCAGCATTTT
j_gene: TRBJ2-2; abundance: -; v_gene: TRBV4-1; d_gene: -; CDR3aa: CASSQIMGLVSSGELFF; CDR3nt: TGCGCCAGCAGCCAAATTATGGGACTGGTGTCTTCCGGGGAGCTGTTTTTT
j_gene: TRBJ2-2; abundance: -; v_gene: TRBV7-8; d_gene: TRBD1; CDR3aa: CASSTRQGTGTGELFF; CDR3nt: TGTGCCAGCAGCACCCGACAGGGGACGGGGACCGGGGAGCTGTTTTTT
j_gene: TRBJ2-1; abundance: -; v_gene: TRBV4-1; d_gene: -; CDR3aa: CASSQRGGFLYNEQFF; CDR3nt: TGCGCCAGCAGCCAACGGGGCGGGTTCCTGTACAATGAGCAGTTCTTC
j_gene: TRBJ1-5; abundance: -; v_gene: TRBV7-2; d_gene: TRBD1; CDR3aa: CASSLSGTVANQPQHF; CDR3nt: TGTGCCAGCAGCTTATCCGGGACAGTGGCCAATCAGCCCCAGCATTTT
j_gene: TRBJ2-3; abundance: -; v_gene: TRBV5-4; d_gene: TRBD2; CDR3aa: CASSLALAGVTDTQYF; CDR3nt: TGTGCCAGCAGCTTGGCATTAGCGGGGGTGACAGATACGCAGTATTTT
j_gene: TRBJ2-6; abundance: -; v_gene: TRBV7-3; d_gene: -; CDR3aa: CASSLSQDNVLTF; CDR3nt: TGTGCCAGCAGCTTAAGTCAGGACAACGTCCTGACTTTC
j_gene: TRBJ2-1; abundance: once; v_gene: TRBV10-3; d_gene: TRBD2; CDR3aa: CAISERQGGTYNEQFF; CDR3nt: TGTGCCATCAGTGAGAGGCAGGGAGGGACCTACAATGAGCAGTTCTTC
j_gene: TRBJ1-1; abundance: -; v_gene: TRBV6-6; d_gene: TRBD1; CDR3aa: CASSYLSGGNTEAFF; CDR3nt: TGTGCCAGCAGTTACTTGTCAGGGGGGAACACTGAAGCTTTCTTT
j_gene: TRBJ2-3; abundance: few; v_gene: TRBV14; d_gene: -; CDR3aa: CASSQEVTWASTDTQYF; CDR3nt: TGTGCCAGCAGCCAAGAGGTCACTTGGGCTAGCACAGATACGCAGTATTTT
j_gene: TRBJ2-7; abundance: -; v_gene: TRBV15; d_gene: -; CDR3aa: CATQGTGQTYEQYF; CDR3nt: TGTGCCACCCAGGGTACAGGGCAGACCTACGAGCAGTACTTC
j_gene: TRBJ2-7; abundance: once; v_gene: TRBV6-5; d_gene: TRBD2; CDR3aa: CASSYSTSGRYEQYF; CDR3nt: TGTGCCAGCAGTTACTCGACTAGCGGGAGGTACGAGCAGTACTTC
j_gene: TRBJ2-1; abundance: -; v_gene: TRBV5-1; d_gene: TRBD1; CDR3aa: CASSGTGLYNEQFF; CDR3nt: TGCGCCAGCAGCGGGACAGGGTTATACAATGAGCAGTTCTTC
j_gene: TRBJ1-2; abundance: -; v_gene: TRBV24-1; d_gene: TRBD1; CDR3aa: CATSDPYGQGVRYTF; CDR3nt: TGTGCCACCAGTGATCCCTACGGACAGGGGGTTCGCTACACCTTC
j_gene: TRBJ1-5; abundance: -; v_gene: TRBV4-2; d_gene: -; CDR3aa: CASSQDAEPDEWEGNQPQHF; CDR3nt: TGTGCCAGCAGCCAAGATGCAGAGCCGGACGAGTGGGAAGGCAATCAGCCCCAGCATTTT
j_gene: TRBJ1-1; abundance: -; v_gene: TRBV6-2/TRBV6-3; d_gene: -; CDR3aa: CASSQNPTGSEAFF; CDR3nt: TGTGCCAGCAGCCAGAACCCCACGGGATCTGAAGCTTTCTTT
j_gene: TRBJ2-4; abundance: -; v_gene: TRBV5-1; d_gene: -; CDR3aa: CASSTGGPKNIQYF; CDR3nt: TGCGCCAGCAGCACGGGCGGTCCCAAAAACATTCAGTACTTC
j_gene: TRBJ2-1; abundance: -; v_gene: TRBV5-1; d_gene: -; CDR3aa: CASSFTGDPYNEQFF; CDR3nt: TGCGCCAGCAGCTTCACGGGAGACCCCTACAATGAGCAGTTCTTC
j_gene: TRBJ2-1; abundance: -; v_gene: TRBV2; d_gene: TRBD2; CDR3aa: CASSPLAGDYNEQFF; CDR3nt: TGTGCCAGCAGCCCCCTAGCGGGAGACTACAATGAGCAGTTCTTC
j_gene: TRBJ2-7; abundance: once; v_gene: TRBV14; d_gene: -; CDR3aa: CASSQAGFYEQYF; CDR3nt: TGTGCCAGCAGCCAAGCAGGGTTCTACGAGCAGTACTTC
j_gene: TRBJ2-4; abundance: -; v_gene: TRBV4-3; d_gene: TRBD1; CDR3aa: CASSQEVSGTGVNIQYF; CDR3nt: TGCGCCAGCAGCCAAGAAGTCTCCGGGACAGGGGTAAACATTCAGTACTTC
j_gene: TRBJ2-5; abundance: -; v_gene: TRBV25-1; d_gene: -; CDR3aa: CASSELDRMYQETQYF; CDR3nt: TGTGCCAGCAGTGAATTAGACAGGATGTACCAAGAGACCCAGTACTTC
j_gene: TRBJ2-5; abundance: -; v_gene: TRBV4-1; d_gene: -; CDR3aa: CASSQQGGWETQYF; CDR3nt: TGCGCCAGCAGCCAACAGGGAGGTTGGGAGACCCAGTACTTC
j_gene: TRBJ2-3; abundance: once; v_gene: TRBV3-1/TRBV3-2; d_gene: TRBD2; CDR3aa: CASSQEWVAGGPDTQYF; CDR3nt: TGTGCCAGCAGCCAAGAGTGGGTGGCGGGGGGGCCAGATACGCAGTATTTT
j_gene: TRBJ1-2; abundance: -; v_gene: TRBV6-5; d_gene: TRBD1; CDR3aa: CASSPRGRVGGYTF; CDR3nt: TGTGCCAGCAGTCCCAGGGGGCGTGTTGGTGGCTACACCTTC